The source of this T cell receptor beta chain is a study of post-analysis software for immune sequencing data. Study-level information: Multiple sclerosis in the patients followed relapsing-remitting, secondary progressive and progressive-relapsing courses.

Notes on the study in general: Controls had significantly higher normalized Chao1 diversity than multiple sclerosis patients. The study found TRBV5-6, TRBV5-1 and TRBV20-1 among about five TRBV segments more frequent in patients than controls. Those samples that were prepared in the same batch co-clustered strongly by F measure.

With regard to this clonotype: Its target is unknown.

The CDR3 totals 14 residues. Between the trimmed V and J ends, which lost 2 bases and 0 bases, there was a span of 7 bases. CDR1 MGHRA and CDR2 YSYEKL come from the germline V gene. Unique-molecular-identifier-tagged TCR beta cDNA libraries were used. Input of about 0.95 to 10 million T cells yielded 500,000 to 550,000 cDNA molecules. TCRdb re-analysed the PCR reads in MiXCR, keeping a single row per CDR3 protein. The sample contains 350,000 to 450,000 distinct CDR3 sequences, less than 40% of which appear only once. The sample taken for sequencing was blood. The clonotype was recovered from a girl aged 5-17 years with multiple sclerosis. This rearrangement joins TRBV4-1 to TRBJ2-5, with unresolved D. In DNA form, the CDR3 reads TGCGCCAGCAGCCAATTGGGGTACCAAGAGACCCAGTACTTC. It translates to CASSQLGYQETQYF.